This T cell receptor (beta chain) was documented in a study of long-term antiretroviral therapy in people with HIV. Study-level findings and limits: HIV repertoires spanned narrower CDR3 length ranges than controls.

Survey-level resolution applied to immunoSEQ assay v3.0. Assay: immunoSEQ multiplex PCR; the TCRdb copy retains only in-frame clones and omits some. This table has 20,000 to 30,000 clones, 65% to 90% appearing once. This clone was counted a few times. Its cognate antigen is unknown. Trimming left V 0 bases short and J 0 bases short, with 13 bases between. The CDR3 runs 16 residues. Germline CDR1 is SGHRS and CDR2 is YFSETQ. This chain joins TRBV5-1 and TRBJ2-7; no clear D. The material was unsorted PBMCs, obtained 1.2 years after starting antiretroviral therapy. This clonotype was sampled from a man aged 50 or older with HIV. CDR3 sequence (DNA): TGCGCCAGCAGCTTGGCCACCGCTCGACGCTCCTACGAGCAGTACTTC. Encoded protein: CASSLATARRSYEQYF.